Below are 4 T cell receptor beta chains sequenced from a single sample in a study of vaccination and CD4 T cells after COVID-19. Antigens for these TCRs are unknown. Cultured CD4+ T-cell DNA underwent Oncomine TCR Beta short-read sequencing. In TCRdb, the PCR reads were re-called with MiXCR into one record per CDR3 protein. The table includes 15,000 or so distinct CDR3 sequences, 60% to 75% detected once. Treatment indicated: roughly nine-day PBMC culture with coronavirus spike peptide pools or control peptides (ViraFEST assay). The sequenced sample was CD4+ T cells from blood, cultured in vitro. These TCRs come from a human donor who had recovered from COVID-19.

This chain links TRBV20-1 with TRBJ2-4; D not resolved. There are 14 residues in the CDR3. Germline CDR1 and CDR2: DFQATT and SNEGSKA (reference sequence). V lost 4 bases, J lost 0 bases, and 10 bases lay in between. DNA of the CDR3: TGCAGTGCTACAGATCCTTTAGCCAAAAACATTCAGTACTTC. As protein: CSATDPLAKNIQYF.

This clonotype was observed a handful of times. DNA for the CDR3: TGTGCCATCAGTGACAACTACGAGCAGTACTTC. As protein: CAISDNYEQYF. The V call is TRBV10-3, the J call TRBJ2-7; no firm D call. Per the germline V gene, CDR1 is ENHRY and CDR2 is SYGVKD. Trimming left V 3 bases short and J 3 bases short, with 3 bases between. CDR3 length: 11 amino acids.

The chain has TRBV7-2 and TRBJ2-7; 13 bases agree with TRBD2. The CDR3 loop spans 16 amino acids. V was pared by 4 bases and J by 2 bases, with 5 bases of the junction left unmatched. In germline, CDR1 is SGHTA, CDR2 FQGNSA. This chain's CDR3 is CASSYGTSGEAYEQYF. CDR3 nucleotides: TGTGCCAGCAGCTACGGGACTAGCGGGGAAGCCTACGAGCAGTACTTC. Using reference TRBV7-2 and TRBJ2-7 for the parts outside the CDR3, the full variable domain is GAGVSQSPSNKVTEKGKDVELRCDPISGHTALYWYRQSLGQGLEFLIYFQGNSAPDKSGLPSDRFSAERTGGSVSTLTIQRTQQEDSAVYLCASSYGTSGEAYEQYFGPGTRLTVT.

This clonotype turned up a few times. V is TRBV21-1 and J is TRBJ1-6. TRBV21-1 is tagged as a pseudogene. The CDR3 runs 15 residues. CDR3 residues: CAPIFGEQYDSPLHF. DNA for the CDR3: TGTGCCCCCATCTTTGGGGAGCAGTACGATTCACCCCTCCACTTT.